This T cell receptor beta chain originates from a study of OX40 agonist ivuxolimab in advanced cancers. Trimming removed 5 bases at V and 8 bases at J, with 21 bases between. Germline CDR1 reads SGHDN; CDR2 reads FVKESK. The CDR3 loop spans 16 amino acids. The table came from immunoSEQ multiplex PCR; TCRdb's copy has only in-frame clones and leaves some out. The top ten clones hold 1.4% of a sample with fewer than 65,000 clones, around 89% of them seen once. The sequencing here drew on CD4+ or CD8+ T cells sorted from blood, taken in a trial of the OX40 agonist ivuxolimab. The chain joins TRBV14 to TRBJ1-4; D remains ambiguous. The clonotype originates from an adult with an advanced solid tumor such as melanoma, head and neck, liver or kidney cancer. CDR3 bases: TGTGCCAGCAGCTCTATAGCTTTTCCCGAGAGCGAAAAACTGTTTTTT. Translation gives CASSSIAFPESEKLFF.